A selection of T cell receptor beta chains follows, all from one sample in a study of molecular identifiers for immune sequencing clone quantification. Each CDR3 protein is one row after TCRdb ran MiXCR on the PCR reads. The sample has some 590,000 distinct CDR3 sequences, about 25% seen once. Sequencing was carried out using naive CD8+ T cells from blood, with Jurkat cell RNA spiked in. The source is a human donor in good health. Some libraries in this study had Jurkat cell RNA spiked in. CDR3s leave out the opening cysteine and the closing phenylalanine or tryptophan. Fields, in order: V gene, CDR3 protein.

v_call: TRBV19
cdr3_aa: ASSTDWAKNIQY

v_call: TRBV27
cdr3_aa: ASSLDFTSSNQPQH

v_call: TRBV27
cdr3_aa: ASSLESSGRASTDTQY

v_call: TRBV27
cdr3_aa: ASSTTGYGYEQY

v_call: TRBV7-2
cdr3_aa: ASRPPSGSYDEQF

v_call: TRBV30
cdr3_aa: AWSVESGDTQY

v_call: TRBV28
cdr3_aa: ASKTARTSPDTQY

v_call: TRBV11-2
cdr3_aa: ASSLRGGAGDTQY

v_call: TRBV29-1
cdr3_aa: SVGGGGLNIQY

v_call: TRBV12-3/TRBV12-4
cdr3_aa: ASSFRDGLNTEAF

v_call: TRBV7-8
cdr3_aa: ASSLFTRTGGEAEQY

v_call: TRBV6-5
cdr3_aa: ASSYSGGRTEAV

v_call: TRBV7-3
cdr3_aa: ASSPSRGFTDTQY

v_call: TRBV7-9
cdr3_aa: ASSLEGLAGPSYEQY

v_call: TRBV19
cdr3_aa: ASSIGPQGFGDEY

v_call: TRBV5-1
cdr3_aa: ANRPSPGLAATESYEQY

v_call: TRBV9
cdr3_aa: ASSVGTASNQPQH

v_call: TRBV10-1
cdr3_aa: ASSDGPGTSVPSSYNEQF

v_call: TRBV19
cdr3_aa: ASSIYGGPSSYEQY

v_call: TRBV6-2/TRBV6-3
cdr3_aa: ASRVTDSSYEQY

v_call: TRBV24-1
cdr3_aa: ATSDLMGSGTYEQY

v_call: TRBV6-2/TRBV6-3
cdr3_aa: ASSIDDWGSGDQETQY

v_call: TRBV28
cdr3_aa: ASGQGLSSYEQY

v_call: TRBV10-3
cdr3_aa: AISESVGLAKADTQY

v_call: TRBV6-5
cdr3_aa: ASSYSTGLLAF

v_call: TRBV28
cdr3_aa: ASSLVTGGQDEQY

v_call: TRBV7-9
cdr3_aa: ASRHGGRDEQF

v_call: TRBV4-2
cdr3_aa: ASSQEGQETQY

v_call: TRBV27
cdr3_aa: ASGGLFHNEQF

v_call: TRBV5-1
cdr3_aa: ASSHAGLADYEQY

v_call: TRBV12-3/TRBV12-4
cdr3_aa: ASSPTQGSDTEAF

v_call: TRBV2
cdr3_aa: ASSEYYTDTQY

v_call: TRBV9
cdr3_aa: ASSKGTGTGELF

v_call: TRBV4-3
cdr3_aa: ASSHAGVTDTQY

v_call: TRBV14
cdr3_aa: ASSRGVMWNTGELF

v_call: TRBV29-1
cdr3_aa: SVVGSGELF

v_call: TRBV7-2
cdr3_aa: ASSLRLAGAPGANVLT

v_call: TRBV15
cdr3_aa: ATSRSLAGAFSGTDTQY

v_call: TRBV6-2/TRBV6-3
cdr3_aa: ASSYEGVRGVQPQH

v_call: TRBV5-4
cdr3_aa: ASSPGTTGLDTQY

v_call: TRBV12-5
cdr3_aa: ASGSGGDTQY

v_call: TRBV7-9
cdr3_aa: ASSPFPSDTQY

v_call: TRBV27
cdr3_aa: ASSVKDTQY

v_call: TRBV4-3
cdr3_aa: ASSQYAGSGEKLF

v_call: TRBV19
cdr3_aa: ASSIGTYMNTEAF

v_call: TRBV15
cdr3_aa: ATSRDLGYSAGELF

v_call: TRBV27
cdr3_aa: ASSFGTSGPYEQY

v_call: TRBV6-6
cdr3_aa: ASSPPPGLANYGYT

v_call: TRBV4-2
cdr3_aa: ASTLEASHYEQY

v_call: TRBV20-1
cdr3_aa: SARDLRTASYEQY

v_call: TRBV6-2/TRBV6-3
cdr3_aa: ASSWGQAKTYEQY

v_call: TRBV7-6
cdr3_aa: ASSPTGGGEQY

v_call: TRBV7-9
cdr3_aa: ASSSTGSPGQY

v_call: TRBV10-3
cdr3_aa: AISEIRLYEQY

v_call: TRBV3-1
cdr3_aa: AASFRASSYNEQF